The entry below gives a single TCR beta chain sequence along with its context. The trim removed 4 bases at V and 15 bases at J, leaving 16 bases unmatched. The CDR3 loop spans 14 amino acids. Germline CDR1 reads SQVTM; CDR2 reads ANQGSEA. This record belongs to a study of T-cell reconstitution after alpha-beta-depleted transplantation in children. TCRbeta library construction was performed incorporating unique molecular identifiers. TCRdb reprocessed the PCR reads via MiXCR and lists one record per CDR3 protein. The table shows roughly 610,000 distinct CDR3 sequences, with approximately 10% occurring only once.

This TCR was recovered from a human donor who donated a stem cell graft to a child with acute myeloid leukemia. The V and J genes are TRBV29-1 and TRBJ2-4, with 9 positions matching TRBD1. This specimen was PBMCs from the stem cell graft donor, taken from the stem cell graft. CDR3 loop: CSVAGGQGTGFAYF. The CDR3 nucleotides read TGCAGCGTTGCGGGAGGACAGGGGACTGGTTTTGCGTACTTC.